This TCR beta chain comes out of a study of blood T cell repertoires in COVID-19. Study-wide context: COVID-19 samples from acute and convalescent phases originated in the United States, Italy and Spain. From T cells, B-cell-depleted T cells, or PBMCs came the material, which was cDNA or gDNA.

J gave up 4 bases and V 5 bases, and 3 bases lay outside the gene matches. From germline, CDR1 is SGHNT and CDR2 YENEEA. There are 14 residues in the CDR3. Authors' methods: Quantification of nucleated cells was approximated via reference gene primer amplification. The data were produced by immunoSEQ multiplex PCR, yet TCRdb's version contains in-frame clones alone and is incomplete. The D gene and trimming were derived from the DNA, and the V and J assignments and clone size from that table. Among about 210,000 clones listed, 83% were seen once. Sequenced material: peripheral blood. This chain links TRBV11-3 with TRBJ2-2; 8 bases align to TRBD1. The TCR comes from a woman aged 40-49 years with active or convalescent COVID-19. CDR3 loop: CASSTQGATGELFF. DNA of the CDR3: TGTGCCAGCAGCACCCAGGGGGCCACCGGGGAGCTGTTTTTT.